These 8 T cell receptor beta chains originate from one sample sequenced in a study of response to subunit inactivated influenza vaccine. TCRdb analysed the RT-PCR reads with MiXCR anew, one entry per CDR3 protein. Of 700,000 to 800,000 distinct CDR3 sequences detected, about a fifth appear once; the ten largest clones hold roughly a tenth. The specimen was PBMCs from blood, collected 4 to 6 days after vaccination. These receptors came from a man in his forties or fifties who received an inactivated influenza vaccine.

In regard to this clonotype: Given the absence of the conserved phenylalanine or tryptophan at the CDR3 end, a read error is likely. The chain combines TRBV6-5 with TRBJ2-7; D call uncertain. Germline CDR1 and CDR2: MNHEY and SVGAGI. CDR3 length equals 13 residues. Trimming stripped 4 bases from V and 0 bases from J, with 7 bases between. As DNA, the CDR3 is TGTGCCAGCAGTTTAGGTCACTCCTACGAGCAGTACTTG. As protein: CASSLGHSYEQYL.

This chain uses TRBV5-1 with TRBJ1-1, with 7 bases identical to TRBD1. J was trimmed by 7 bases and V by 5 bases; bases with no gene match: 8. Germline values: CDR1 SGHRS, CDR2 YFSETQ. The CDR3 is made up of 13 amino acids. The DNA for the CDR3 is TGCGCCAGCAGGACAGGGCCGAACGGTGAAGCTTTCTTT. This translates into CASRTGPNGEAFF.

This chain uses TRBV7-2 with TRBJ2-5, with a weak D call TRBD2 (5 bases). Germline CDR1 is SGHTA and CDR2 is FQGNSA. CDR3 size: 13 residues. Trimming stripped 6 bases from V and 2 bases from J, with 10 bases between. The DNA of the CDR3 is TGTGCCAGCAGGTGGAGCGGACAAGAGACCCAGTACTTC. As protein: CASRWSGQETQYF.

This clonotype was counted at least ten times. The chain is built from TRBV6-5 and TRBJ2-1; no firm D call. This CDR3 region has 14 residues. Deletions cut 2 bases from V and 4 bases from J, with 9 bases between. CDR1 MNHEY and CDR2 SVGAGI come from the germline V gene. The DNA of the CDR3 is TGTGCCAGCAGTTACGATAGCCTATACAATGAGCAGTTCTTC. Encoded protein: CASSYDSLYNEQFF.

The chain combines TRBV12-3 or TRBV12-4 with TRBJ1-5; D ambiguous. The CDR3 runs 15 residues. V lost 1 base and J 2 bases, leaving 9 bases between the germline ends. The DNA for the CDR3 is TGTGCCAGCAGTTTAGTAGAGGTTCGCAATCAGCCCCAGCATTTT. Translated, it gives CASSLVEVRNQPQHF.

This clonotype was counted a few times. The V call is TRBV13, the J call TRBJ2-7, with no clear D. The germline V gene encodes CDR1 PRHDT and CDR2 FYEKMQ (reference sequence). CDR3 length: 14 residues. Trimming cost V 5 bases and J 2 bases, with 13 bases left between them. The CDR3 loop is CASSEAGITYEQYF. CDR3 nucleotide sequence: TGTGCCAGCAGCGAAGCAGGAATAACCTACGAGCAGTACTTC.

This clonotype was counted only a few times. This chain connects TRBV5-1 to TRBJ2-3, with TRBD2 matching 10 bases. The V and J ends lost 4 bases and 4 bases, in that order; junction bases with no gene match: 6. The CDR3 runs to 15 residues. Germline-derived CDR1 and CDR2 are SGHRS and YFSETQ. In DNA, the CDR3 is TGCGCCAGCAGCCCGACTAGCGGGCGGTCAGATACGCAGTATTTT. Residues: CASSPTSGRSDTQYF.

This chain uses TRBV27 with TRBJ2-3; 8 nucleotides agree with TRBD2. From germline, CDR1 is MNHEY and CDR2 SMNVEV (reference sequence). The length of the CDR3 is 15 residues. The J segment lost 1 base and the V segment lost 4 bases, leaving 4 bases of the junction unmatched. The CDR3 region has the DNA TGTGCCAGCAGTTCACTAGCGGTGGGCACAGATACGCAGTATTTT. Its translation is CASSSLAVGTDTQYF.